These 4 T cell receptor beta chains share one sample of origin, sequenced in a study of neurological immune-mediated disorders. TCRdb itself ran the 5' RACE reads through MiXCR, one entry per CDR3 protein. The sample holds over 65,000 distinct CDR3 sequences, 2.5% to 3% seen once. The sequenced sample consisted of PBMCs. These receptors came from a woman aged 30 to 39 with multiple sclerosis.

This clonotype was seen many times. V is TRBV4-2 and J is TRBJ1-5; D is uncertain. The CDR3 loop spans 15 amino acids. Germline CDR1 reads LGHNA; CDR2 reads YNFKEQ. Trimming shortened V by 0 bases and J by 5 bases, and 11 bases separated the two germline ends. As DNA, the CDR3 is TGTGCCAGCAGCCAAGATACCCCCTCCCATCAGCCCCAGCATTTT. Its protein is CASSQDTPSHQPQHF.

This clonotype has at least ten counts. The CDR3 nucleotides are TGTGCCAGCAGTTATGACTCACGGGGGCTAGGAGATCAGCCCCAGCATTTT. Its protein is CASSYDSRGLGDQPQHF. The genes are TRBV6-5 and TRBJ1-5; possibly TRBD1 for D (6 bases). This CDR3 has 17 residues. The germline CDR1 and CDR2 sequences are MNHEY and SVGAGI. V lost 3 bases and J lost 5, with 20 bases in between.

At least ten counts were recorded for this clonotype. The rearrangement uses TRBV11-3 and TRBJ2-1, with 9 nucleotides matching TRBD1. V shed 1 base and J 7 bases; nucleotides not matched to a gene: 8. This CDR3 comprises 16 residues. Germline V gene lookup returns CDR1 SGHNT and CDR2 YENEEA. Here the CDR3 reads CASSLGGQGSGNEQFF. The CDR3 bases are TGTGCCAGCAGCTTAGGTGGACAGGGGAGTGGGAATGAGCAGTTCTTC. The full variable domain, its missing parts supplied by reference TRBV11-3 and TRBJ2-1, is EAGVVQSPRYKIIEKKQPVAFWCNPISGHNTLYWYLQNLGQGPELLIRYENEEAVDDSQLPKDRFSAERLKGVDSTLKIQPAELGDSAVYLCASSLGGQGSGNEQFFGPGTRLTVL.

This clonotype occurred many times. The V and J genes are TRBV20-1 and TRBJ2-7; the match to TRBD2 covers 9 bases. In germline, CDR1 is DFQATT, CDR2 SNEGSKA (reference sequence). This CDR3 has 14 amino acids. Unmatched junction bases numbered 4, after V lost 3 bases and J lost 1 base. CDR3 amino acids: CSASPSGASYEQYF. The CDR3 DNA follows: TGCAGTGCTAGTCCTAGCGGGGCTTCCTACGAGCAGTACTTC.